This section outlines one T cell receptor (beta chain) sequence together with its context. The data stem from a study of blood T cell repertoires in COVID-19. Study details: COVID-19 samples from acute and convalescent phases originated in the United States, Italy and Spain.

Participants classified as exposed had met a COVID-19 case within 2 weeks before study entry. The CDR3 has 14 residues. Germline assignment: CDR1 SGDLS and CDR2 YYNGEE. J gave up 6 bases and V 0 bases, and 1 base lay outside the gene matches. Per the original data handling: Amplifying reference gene primers gave estimates of nucleated cell counts. Sequencing used immunoSEQ multiplex PCR; TCRdb keeps in-frame clones, though not all of them. V and J calls plus clone size are reproduced from that table; the DNA served to infer D and trimming. The sample gives 200,000 to 250,000 clones, 83% of which show up once; roughly 5% is in the top ten.

This rearrangement joins TRBV9 to TRBJ2-4; TRBD2 matches 9 bases. This clonotype was sampled from a woman in her forties or fifties who had been exposed to COVID-19. Sequenced material: PBMCs or T cells enriched from blood (not recorded which). CDR3 residues: CASSVEAGGNIQYF. The CDR3 DNA follows: TGTGCCAGCAGCGTAGAAGCGGGGGGAAACATTCAGTACTTC.